This T cell receptor (beta chain) is from a study of OX40 agonist ivuxolimab in advanced cancers. Overall study context: As their treatment, patients were administered ivuxolimab, an agonistic anti-OX40 (CD134) antibody. Males comprised 82.7% of the group, whose mean age was about 62 years (range roughly 20 to 90). General study results and limits: Expanded clones tended on average to be more numerous among CD8+ T cells than CD4+.

This clone was counted only a few times. The antigen is unknown. Patients with autoimmune history or systemic immunosuppression were excluded. Clones were sequenced by immunoSEQ multiplex PCR, and TCRdb holds only the in-frame ones, with some missing. The profile shows about 100,000 clones, 90% of them singletons. CDR1 is SNHLY and CDR2 is FYNNEI in the germline V gene. J gave up 1 base and V 6 bases, and 6 bases lay outside the gene matches. CDR3 length: 15 residues. This sequence was found in an adult with an advanced solid tumor such as melanoma, head and neck, liver or kidney cancer. The sample here was CD4+ or CD8+ T cells sorted from blood, taken in a trial of the OX40 agonist ivuxolimab. V and J are TRBV2 and TRBJ1-5; 7 nucleotides match TRBD1. The CDR3: CASRGQRWSNQPQHF. The CDR3 bases are TGTGCCAGCAGGGGACAGCGGTGGAGCAATCAGCCCCAGCATTTT.